The source of this T cell receptor beta chain is a study of molecular identifiers for immune sequencing clone quantification. TCRdb reprocessed the PCR reads with MiXCR, giving one entry per CDR3 protein. The sample has 400,000 to 600,000 distinct CDR3 sequences, about a fifth seen once. This CDR3 region has 16 residues. The germline V gene encodes CDR1 SEHNR and CDR2 FQNEAQ (reference sequence). Trimming removed 7 bases at V and 3 bases at J, with 19 bases between. The source of this sequence is a human donor in good health. Some libraries in this study had Jurkat cell RNA spiked in. Sequenced material: naive CD8+ T cells from blood, with Jurkat cell RNA spiked in. Subset: FACS-sorted CD8+CD4-CCR7+CD45RA+ naive T cells. The rearrangement uses TRBV7-9 and TRBJ1-3; D gene ambiguous. CDR3 in amino acids: CASTRSEGMGGNTIYF. The CDR3 nucleotides read TGTGCCAGCACCCGGAGTGAGGGCATGGGTGGAAACACCATATATTTT.